Only a few counts were recorded for the clone carrying this TCR beta chain. Germline trimming cut 11 bases from V and 2 bases from J; bases unmatched to any gene: 8. In germline, CDR1 is ENHRY, CDR2 SYGVKD. This CDR3 region has 14 residues. Each sample provided at least 5 micrograms of extracted total RNA. The use of a sample-barcoded 5' primer and a J-beta primer mix characterized a second PCR of roughly 6 to 11 cycles. Each TCR beta cDNA got a 12-nucleotide random molecular identifier. The study obtained at least 3 million CDR3-containing paired-end reads from every sample. TCRdb processed the 5' RACE reads anew with MiXCR; each CDR3 protein has one entry. The sample shows fewer than 2,000,000 distinct CDR3 sequences, roughly 30% of them seen only once. This sample was included in a study of blood T cells in healthy people across ages.

The TCR was taken from a woman in her 30s in good health. Sequencing was done on a sample of blood. V is TRBV10-3 and J is TRBJ1-3; 8 positions agree with TRBD1. CDR3 region: CASRQGAAGNTIYF. CDR3 nucleotide sequence: TGTGCCTCCCGCCAGGGGGCTGCTGGAAACACCATATATTTT.